This entry describes one T cell receptor (beta chain). Its antigen is undetermined. This specimen comes from a study of T cell repertoires in cytomegalovirus infection. Study at large: Matching HLA type and CMV infection were both indicated by public TCR beta signatures. Regarding the study as a whole: The cumulative frequency of public TCR beta families identified carriers of CMV plus the relevant HLA. The study found HLA-C-restricted CMV-specific TCR beta clonotypes dominating the ex vivo response.

V dropped 4 bases and J dropped 3; count of bases not matched to a gene: 5. This CDR3 is 15 amino acids long. The V gene's germline CDR1 is MNHEY and CDR2 SMNVEV (reference sequence). TCRdb recomputed calls from the reads with MiXCR, one row per CDR3 protein. The profile shows some 150,000 distinct CDR3 sequences, around 22% of them singletons. Input material: PBMCs. V usage is TRBV27 and J usage is TRBJ1-5, with TRBD1 matching 8 bases. This sequence was found in a human donor in good health (CMV status not recorded). Some clones in this sample may be carry-over from other donors' samples. This CDR3 reads CASSSQGGYNQPQHF. CDR3 DNA sequence: TGTGCCAGCAGTTCACAGGGGGGTTACAATCAGCCCCAGCATTTT.